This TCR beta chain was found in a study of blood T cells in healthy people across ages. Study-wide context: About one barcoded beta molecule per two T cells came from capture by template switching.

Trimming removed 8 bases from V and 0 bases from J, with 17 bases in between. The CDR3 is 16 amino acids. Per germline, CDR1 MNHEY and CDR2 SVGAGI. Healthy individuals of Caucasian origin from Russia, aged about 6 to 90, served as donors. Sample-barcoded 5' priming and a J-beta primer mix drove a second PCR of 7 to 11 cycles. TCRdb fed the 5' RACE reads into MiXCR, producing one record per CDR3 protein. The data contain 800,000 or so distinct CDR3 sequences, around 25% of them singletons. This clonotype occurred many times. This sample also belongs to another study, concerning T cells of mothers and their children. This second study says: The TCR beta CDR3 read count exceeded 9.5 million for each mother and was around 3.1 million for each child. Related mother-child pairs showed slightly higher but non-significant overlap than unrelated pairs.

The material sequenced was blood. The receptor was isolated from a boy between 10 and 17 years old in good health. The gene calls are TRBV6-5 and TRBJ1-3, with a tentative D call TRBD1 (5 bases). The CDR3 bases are TGTGCCAGCCACGCCGGGACCGTAGACTCTGGAAACACCATATATTTT. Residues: CASHAGTVDSGNTIYF.